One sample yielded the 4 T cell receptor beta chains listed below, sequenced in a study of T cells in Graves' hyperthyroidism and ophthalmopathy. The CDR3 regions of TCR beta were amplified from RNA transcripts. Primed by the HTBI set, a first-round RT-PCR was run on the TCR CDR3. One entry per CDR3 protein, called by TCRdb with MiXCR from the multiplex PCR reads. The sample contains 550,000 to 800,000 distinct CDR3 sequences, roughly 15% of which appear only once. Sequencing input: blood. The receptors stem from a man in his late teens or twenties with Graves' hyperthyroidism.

This CDR3 reads CSVDGLAGGPAYNEQFF. CDR3 DNA: TGCAGCGTCGACGGACTAGCGGGAGGGCCTGCGTACAATGAGCAGTTCTTC. The chain has TRBV29-1 and TRBJ2-1; 15 nucleotides match TRBD2. Trimming removed 6 bases from V and 4 bases from J; junction bases left unmatched: 10. This CDR3 is built from 17 residues. Germline values: CDR1 SQVTM, CDR2 ANQGSEA.

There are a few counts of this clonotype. This CDR3 reads CASSQLSRSSGANVLTF. The CDR3 region has the DNA TGTGCCAGCAGCCAACTGAGCAGAAGCTCTGGGGCCAACGTCCTGACTTTC. The chain joins TRBV4-2 to TRBJ2-6; no firm D call. Trimming stripped 2 bases from V and 0 bases from J, with 11 bases between. The CDR3 runs to 17 residues. Germline V gives CDR1 LGHNA, CDR2 YNFKEQ.

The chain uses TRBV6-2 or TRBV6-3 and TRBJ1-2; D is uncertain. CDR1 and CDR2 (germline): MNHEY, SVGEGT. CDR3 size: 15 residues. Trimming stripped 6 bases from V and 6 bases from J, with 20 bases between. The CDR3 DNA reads TGTGCCAGCAGCTTAGCGGGGAGTCTCAAACATGGCTACACCTTC. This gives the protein CASSLAGSLKHGYTF.

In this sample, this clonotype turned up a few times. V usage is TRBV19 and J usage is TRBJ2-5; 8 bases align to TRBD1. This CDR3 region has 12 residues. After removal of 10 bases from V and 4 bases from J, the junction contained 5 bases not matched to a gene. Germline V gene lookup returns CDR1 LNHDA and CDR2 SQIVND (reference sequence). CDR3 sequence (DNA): TGTGCCACTTCCGACAGGGGAGAGACCCAGTACTTC. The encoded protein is CATSDRGETQYF.